This TCR beta chain emerged from a study of T cell repertoires in cytomegalovirus infection. About the study: HLA-C-restricted CMV epitopes, recently identified, and well-studied HLA-B-restricted ones were used by the study. Based on public TCR beta signatures, there were indications of CMV infection and of a matching HLA type. General observations from the study: Ex vivo responses were dominated by HLA-C-restricted CMV-specific TCR beta clonotypes. Accumulated public TCR beta family frequency recognized individuals carrying CMV together with the relevant HLA.

TCRdb re-analysed the reads in MiXCR, keeping a single row per CDR3 protein. There are 100,000 to 150,000 distinct CDR3 sequences in the sample; about 32% occur only once, and roughly 58% lies in the top ten. Of note for this clonotype: Its matching antigen is unknown. One junction end disagrees with the germline gene, perhaps due to a read error.

The CDR3 covers 13 residues. Germline V CDR1 and CDR2: SGHVS, FNYEAQ. Sequenced material: CD8+ T cells from cultured PBMCs, taken from culture after CMV antigen stimulation. The rearrangement joins TRBV7-6 to TRBJ2-1; 8 bases are a match to TRBD2. This sequence originates from a human donor in good health (CMV status not recorded). Some clones in this sample may be carry-over from other donors' samples. The CDR3 nucleotides read TGTGCTAGCAGCATTGGACTAGCCGGTGAGCAGTTCTTC. This codes for CASSIGLAGEQFF.